This T cell receptor (beta chain) was observed in a study of T cells in Graves' hyperthyroidism and ophthalmopathy. Amplification of TCR beta CDR3 regions was performed using RNA transcripts as template. In the first-round RT-PCR of the TCR CDR3, the HTBI primer set was used. One entry per CDR3 protein results from TCRdb running MiXCR on the multiplex PCR reads. The sample consists of around 380,000 distinct CDR3 sequences, roughly 12% of them appearing once. This clonotype was observed at least ten times. What it binds is not known. The germline CDR1 and CDR2 sequences are DFQATT and SNEGSKA (reference sequence). Between the trimmed V and J ends, which lost 5 bases and 0 bases, there was a span of 17 bases. This CDR3 comprises 15 residues. For the diagnoses, clinical symptoms, serum thyroxine and TRAb, thyroid ultrasound and orbital computed tomography were used. Study outcomes and limitations: Through a model of 13 V-J features, ophthalmopathy was separated from stable hyperthyroidism. Most clonotypes expanded in the thyroid (above 0.001) were also present in blood.

The V call is TRBV20-1, the J call TRBJ2-7, with D tentatively TRBD1 (6 bases). The source of this sequence is a man younger than 40 with Graves' hyperthyroidism that later progressed to Graves' ophthalmopathy. Sequencing was done on a sample of blood. CDR3 coding DNA: TGCAGTGCTTCTAACAGGGCCCAACCCTCCTACGAGCAGTACTTC. As protein: CSASNRAQPSYEQYF.